Described below is a single T cell receptor beta chain sequence and its context. The antigen is undetermined. V lost 6 bases and J lost 0, with 8 bases in between. The CDR3 covers 13 residues. Germline loops: CDR1 LNHDA, CDR2 SQIVND (reference sequence). This record belongs to a study of OX40 agonist ivuxolimab in advanced cancers. As for the study in general: The patients got ivuxolimab, which is an agonistic anti-OX40 (CD134) antibody. The dose-escalation cohort was roughly 83% male, with a mean age of approximately 61 years, ranging about 23 to 90.

Points from the study as a whole: With doses of 0.1 to 3.0 mg/kg, CD4+ and CD8+ blood T cells had undergone clonal expansion by week 6.

Profiled with immunoSEQ multiplex PCR; TCRdb holds only in-frame clones, not every one. This repertoire shows 60,000 or so clones, roughly 88% found once; its top ten account for approximately 10%. Sequencing used CD4+ or CD8+ T cells sorted from blood, obtained in a trial of the OX40 agonist ivuxolimab. The V and J genes are TRBV19 and TRBJ1-2; D remains unclear. This TCR was sampled from an adult with an advanced solid tumor such as melanoma, head and neck, liver or kidney cancer. The CDR3 DNA reads as TGTGCCAGTAGGGACGGAGCTAACTATGGCTACACCTTC. Protein: CASRDGANYGYTF.